These T cell receptor beta chains were read from a single sample in a study of CD8 T cells in Susac syndrome. Via MiXCR, TCRdb re-called the immunoSEQ multiplex PCR reads, giving one row per CDR3 protein. The data show some 260,000 distinct CDR3 sequences, with around 83% seen just once and approximately 0.11% held by the top ten. Material: CD8+ T cells from PBMCs. The source of these receptors is a human donor with multiple sclerosis. Both conserved end residues are trimmed from each CDR3.

V,J,CDR3
TRBV5-6,TRBJ2-5,ASSSWTSGKETQY
TRBV7-9,TRBJ1-1,ASSLAGIDLNTEAF
TRBV29-1,TRBJ1-2,SVERQGGDSYGYT
TRBV6-5,TRBJ2-3,ASSSQRESGTDTQY
TRBV6-5,TRBJ1-1,ASSYMRRAEAF
TRBV10-3,TRBJ2-1,AISDRTGYNEQF
TRBV9,TRBJ2-7,ASSEGGGGEQY
TRBV29-1,TRBJ1-1,STFASDNMNTEAF
TRBV28,TRBJ1-2,ASSPEGAYYGYT
TRBV28,TRBJ1-4,ASSLTGEAANEKLF
TRBV27,TRBJ2-7,ASTPVFDQRSYEQY
TRBV6-1,TRBJ1-1,ASNPGTGGWNTEAF
TRBV9,TRBJ2-7,ASSVVGDRSVQY
TRBV11-2,TRBJ1-1,ASSLVQRMNTEAF
TRBV7-6,TRBJ2-5,ASSGPGQGSLYQETQY
TRBV7-9,TRBJ2-3,ASGGSSGRALDTQY
TRBV6-2/TRBV6-3,TRBJ2-1,ASRGTGAPRSYNEQF
TRBV29-1,TRBJ1-1,SVEDSNEAF
TRBV6-1,TRBJ2-7,ASSPGTGVREQY
TRBV30,TRBJ2-1,AWRPLAGAYNEQF
TRBV7-7,TRBJ2-1,ASSLSGGRPLNEQF
TRBV20-1,TRBJ1-5,SARSLVNGRRKGQPQH
TRBV11-2,TRBJ2-1,ASVNPLGGDEQF
TRBV5-6,TRBJ2-1,ASTLVPADEQF
TRBV25-1,TRBJ2-5,ASSSHALRETQY
TRBV6-1,TRBJ1-5,ASGEPPGGKAQH
TRBV5-4,TRBJ1-2,ASSRKYGYT
TRBV6-1,TRBJ2-1,ASGPRIDWGEQF
TRBV4-1,TRBJ2-1,ASSQTQLGGSIYNEQF
TRBV7-6,TRBJ2-2,AVRASGFTGELF
TRBV28,TRBJ1-6,ASRPTGYGSPLH
TRBV13,TRBJ2-5,ASSSFPEETQY
TRBV5-1,TRBJ2-7,ASSQDRLEQY
TRBV30,TRBJ2-2,AWSPDRGKENTGELF
TRBV28,TRBJ1-1,ATHLGFYTEAF
TRBV19,TRBJ2-1,ASSPYYNEQF
TRBV5-6,TRBJ2-1,ASSLAGTLYNEQF
TRBV27,TRBJ2-3,ASRLGRDTQY
TRBV30,TRBJ1-3,AWEDRGPGNTIY
TRBV9,TRBJ1-1,ASSLVGQLNTEAF
TRBV19,TRBJ1-6,ASSIVGISEPLH
TRBV6-2/TRBV6-3,TRBJ1-1,ASSYPGTAETTEAF
TRBV12-5,TRBJ2-7,ASGYTGGSYEQY
TRBV2,TRBJ1-2,ASSDKGRKRDGYT
TRBV30,TRBJ2-3,AWIGSSGRPDTQY
TRBV19,TRBJ1-1,ASGHGPQRGAF
TRBV9,TRBJ2-7,ASSVDGDNYEQY
TRBV19,TRBJ2-1,ASSIHSKVYNEQF
TRBV14,TRBJ2-5,ASSPHKAGTQY
TRBV27,TRBJ1-1,ASSLSGRVEEAF
TRBV24-1,TRBJ2-1,ATSDSVNEQF
TRBV30,TRBJ2-7,AWSPIGVQVYEQY
TRBV28,TRBJ2-7,ASSTYREGSPYEQY
TRBV27,TRBJ2-7,ASSILAGAVYEQY
TRBV3-1,TRBJ1-1,ASSPPDGRFTAF
TRBV28,TRBJ2-1,ASSSALHQSSYNEQF
TRBV28,TRBJ2-7,ASSLGLAGGEEQY